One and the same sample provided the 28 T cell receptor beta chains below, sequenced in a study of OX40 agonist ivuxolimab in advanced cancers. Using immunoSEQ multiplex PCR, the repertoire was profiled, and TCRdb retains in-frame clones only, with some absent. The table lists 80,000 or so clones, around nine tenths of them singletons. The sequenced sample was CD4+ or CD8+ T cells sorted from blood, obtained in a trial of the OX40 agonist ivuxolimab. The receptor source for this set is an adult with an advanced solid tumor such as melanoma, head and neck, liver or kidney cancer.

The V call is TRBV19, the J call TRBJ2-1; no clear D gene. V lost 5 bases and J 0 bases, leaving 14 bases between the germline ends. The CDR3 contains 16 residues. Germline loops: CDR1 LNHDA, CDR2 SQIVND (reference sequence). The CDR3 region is CASSVRLLSSYNEQFF. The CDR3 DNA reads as TGTGCCAGTAGTGTTAGACTCCTTAGCTCCTACAATGAGCAGTTCTTC.

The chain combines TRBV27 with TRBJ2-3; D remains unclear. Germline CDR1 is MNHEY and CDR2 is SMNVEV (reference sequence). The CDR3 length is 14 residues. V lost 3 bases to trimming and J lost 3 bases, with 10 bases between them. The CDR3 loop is CASSLTARTDTQYF. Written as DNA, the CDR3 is TGTGCCAGCAGTTTGACCGCCCGAACAGATACGCAGTATTTT.

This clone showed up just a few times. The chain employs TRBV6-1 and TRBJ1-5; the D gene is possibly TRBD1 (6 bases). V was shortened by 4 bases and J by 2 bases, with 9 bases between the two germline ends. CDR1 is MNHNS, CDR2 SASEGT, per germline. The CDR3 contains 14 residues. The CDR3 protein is CASSGQVGNQPQHF. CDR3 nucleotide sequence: TGTGCCAGCAGTGGACAGGTGGGCAATCAGCCCCAGCATTTT.

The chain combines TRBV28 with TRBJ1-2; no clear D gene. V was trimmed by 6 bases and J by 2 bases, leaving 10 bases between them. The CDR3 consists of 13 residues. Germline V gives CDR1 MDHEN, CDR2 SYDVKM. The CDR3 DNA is TGTGCCAGCAGCCGCGGACGGAACTATGGCTACACCTTC. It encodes CASSRGRNYGYTF.

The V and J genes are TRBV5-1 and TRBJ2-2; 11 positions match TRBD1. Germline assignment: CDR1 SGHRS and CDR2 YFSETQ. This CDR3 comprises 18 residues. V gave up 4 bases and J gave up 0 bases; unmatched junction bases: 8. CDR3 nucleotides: TGCGCCAGCAGCCCATGGAGGACAGGGGGCGCGAACACCGGGGAGCTGTTTTTT. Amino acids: CASSPWRTGGANTGELFF.

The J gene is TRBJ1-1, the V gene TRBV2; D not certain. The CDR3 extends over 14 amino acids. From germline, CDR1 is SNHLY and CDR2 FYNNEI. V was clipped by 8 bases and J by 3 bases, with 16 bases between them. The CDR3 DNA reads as TGTGCCAGCCTCTTGGAACTAGGGTACACTGAAGCTTTCTTT. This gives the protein CASLLELGYTEAFF.

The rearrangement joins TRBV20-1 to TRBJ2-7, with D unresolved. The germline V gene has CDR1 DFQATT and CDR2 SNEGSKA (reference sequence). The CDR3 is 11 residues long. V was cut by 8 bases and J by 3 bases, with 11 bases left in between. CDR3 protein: CSPVERYEQYF. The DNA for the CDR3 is TGCAGTCCTGTGGAGCGCTACGAGCAGTACTTC.

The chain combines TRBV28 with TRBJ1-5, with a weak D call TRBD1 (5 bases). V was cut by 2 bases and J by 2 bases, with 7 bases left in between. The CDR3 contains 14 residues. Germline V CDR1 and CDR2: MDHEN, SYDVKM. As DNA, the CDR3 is TGTGCCAGCAGTTTAATGACAGGCAATCAGCCCCAGCATTTT. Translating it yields CASSLMTGNQPQHF.

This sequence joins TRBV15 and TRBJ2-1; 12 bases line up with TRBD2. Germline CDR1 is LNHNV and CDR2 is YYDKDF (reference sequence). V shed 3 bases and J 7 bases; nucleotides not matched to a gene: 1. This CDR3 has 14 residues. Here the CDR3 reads CATSSLAGGNEQFF. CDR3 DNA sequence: TGTGCCACCAGCAGTCTAGCGGGAGGGAATGAGCAGTTCTTC.

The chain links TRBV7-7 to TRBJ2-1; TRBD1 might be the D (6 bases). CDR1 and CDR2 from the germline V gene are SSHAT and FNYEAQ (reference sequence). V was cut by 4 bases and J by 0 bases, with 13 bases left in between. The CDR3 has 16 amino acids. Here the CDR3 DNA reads TGTGCCAGCAGCTCCCAGGGGCTGAGCTCCTACAATGAGCAGTTCTTC. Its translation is CASSSQGLSSYNEQFF.

The CDR3 DNA reads as TGTGCCAGCAGTTTGAGGGCCCCCTACGAGCAGTACTTC. Translation gives CASSLRAPYEQYF. This chain links TRBV6-6 with TRBJ2-7; D is possibly TRBD2 (5 bases). V was pared by 4 bases and J by 2 bases, with 9 bases between. Germline V gives CDR1 MNHNY, CDR2 SVGAGI (reference sequence). The CDR3 totals 13 residues.

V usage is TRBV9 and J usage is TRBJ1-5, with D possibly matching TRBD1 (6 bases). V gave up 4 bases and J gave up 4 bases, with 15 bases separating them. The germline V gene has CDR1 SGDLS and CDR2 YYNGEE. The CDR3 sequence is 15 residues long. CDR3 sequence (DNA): TGTGCCAGCAGCCGGATGGGGGCGGATAATCAGCCCCAGCATTTT. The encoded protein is CASSRMGADNQPQHF.

The CDR3 protein is CASSREGQGPYEQYF. CDR3 DNA sequence: TGCGCCAGCAGCCGGGAGGGACAGGGACCCTACGAGCAGTACTTC. The V gene is TRBV5-1, the J gene TRBJ2-7, with D possibly matching TRBD1 (9 bases). CDR1 and CDR2 (germline): SGHRS, YFSETQ. The V end lost 4 bases, the J end lost 2 bases, and 16 bases lay between the germline ends. The CDR3 runs to 15 residues.

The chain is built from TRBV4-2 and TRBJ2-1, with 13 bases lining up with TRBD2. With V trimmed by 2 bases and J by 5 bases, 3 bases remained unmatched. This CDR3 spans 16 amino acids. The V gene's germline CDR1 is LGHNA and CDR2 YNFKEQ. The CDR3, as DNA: TGTGCCAGCAGCCAACGAGGACTAGCGGGGGACAATGAGCAGTTCTTC. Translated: CASSQRGLAGDNEQFF.

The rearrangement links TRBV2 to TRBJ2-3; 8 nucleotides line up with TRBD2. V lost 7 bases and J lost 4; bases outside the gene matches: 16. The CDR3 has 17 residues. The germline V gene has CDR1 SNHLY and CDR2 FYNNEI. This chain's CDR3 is CASTHRAVGAGADTQYF. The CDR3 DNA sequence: TGTGCCAGCACCCACCGTGCGGTGGGAGCGGGAGCAGATACGCAGTATTTT.

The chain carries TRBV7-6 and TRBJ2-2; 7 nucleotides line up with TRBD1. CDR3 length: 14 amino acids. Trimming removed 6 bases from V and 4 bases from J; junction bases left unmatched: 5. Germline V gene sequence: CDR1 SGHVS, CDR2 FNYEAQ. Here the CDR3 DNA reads TGTGCCAGCAGAACCGGGACAGCCACCGGGGAGCTGTTTTTT. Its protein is CASRTGTATGELFF. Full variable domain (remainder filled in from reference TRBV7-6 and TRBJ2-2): GAGVSQSPRYKVTKRGQDVALRCDPISGHVSLYWYRQALGQGPEFLTYFNYEAQQDKSGLPNDRFSAERPEGSISTLTIQRTEQRDSAMYRCASRTGTATGELFFGEGSRLTVL.

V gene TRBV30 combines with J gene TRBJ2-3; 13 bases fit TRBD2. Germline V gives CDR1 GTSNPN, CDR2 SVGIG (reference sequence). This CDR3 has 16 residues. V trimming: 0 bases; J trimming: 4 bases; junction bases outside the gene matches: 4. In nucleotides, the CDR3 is TGTGCCTGGAGTGTACTAGCGGGGGGGAGAGCAGATACGCAGTATTTT. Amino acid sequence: CAWSVLAGGRADTQYF.

CDR3 loop: CASSMGERDQPQHF. The DNA of the CDR3 is TGTGCCAGTAGTATGGGAGAAAGGGATCAGCCCCAGCATTTT. The rearrangement links TRBV19 to TRBJ1-5; D uncertain. V was trimmed by 3 bases and J by 5 bases, leaving 11 bases between them. This CDR3 is 14 amino acids long. CDR1 is LNHDA, CDR2 SQIVND, per germline (reference sequence).

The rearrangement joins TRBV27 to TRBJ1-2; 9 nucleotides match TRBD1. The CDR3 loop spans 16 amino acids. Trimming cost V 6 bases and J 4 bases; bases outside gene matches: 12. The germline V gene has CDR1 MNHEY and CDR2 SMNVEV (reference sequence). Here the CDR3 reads CASRPGQGGYLYGYTF. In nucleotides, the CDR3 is TGTGCCAGCAGACCGGGACAGGGAGGGTATCTCTATGGCTACACCTTC.

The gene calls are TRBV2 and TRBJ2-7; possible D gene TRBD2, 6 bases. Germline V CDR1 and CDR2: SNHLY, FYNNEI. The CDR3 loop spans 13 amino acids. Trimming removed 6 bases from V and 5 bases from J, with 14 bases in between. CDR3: CASRPRLVHEQYF. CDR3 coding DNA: TGTGCCAGCAGGCCAAGACTAGTCCACGAGCAGTACTTC.

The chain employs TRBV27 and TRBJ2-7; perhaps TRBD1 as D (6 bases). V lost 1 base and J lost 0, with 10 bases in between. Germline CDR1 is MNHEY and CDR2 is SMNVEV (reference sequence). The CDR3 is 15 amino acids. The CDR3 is CASSLYAGVSYEQYF. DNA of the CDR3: TGTGCCAGCAGTTTATACGCAGGGGTCTCCTACGAGCAGTACTTC.

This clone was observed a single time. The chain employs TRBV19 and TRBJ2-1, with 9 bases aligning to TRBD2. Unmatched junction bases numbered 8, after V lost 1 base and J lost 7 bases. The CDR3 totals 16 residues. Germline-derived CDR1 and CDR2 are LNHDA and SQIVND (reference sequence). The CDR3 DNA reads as TGTGCCAGTAGTATAGTACCTAGCGGGATCGTAAATGAGCAGTTCTTC. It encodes CASSIVPSGIVNEQFF.

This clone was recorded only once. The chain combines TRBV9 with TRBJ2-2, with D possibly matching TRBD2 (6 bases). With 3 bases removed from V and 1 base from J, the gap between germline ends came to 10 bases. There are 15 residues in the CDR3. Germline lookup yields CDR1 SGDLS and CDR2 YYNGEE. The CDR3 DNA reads TGTGCCAGCAGCGCCAGACTAGGGAACACCGGGGAGCTGTTTTTT. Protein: CASSARLGNTGELFF.

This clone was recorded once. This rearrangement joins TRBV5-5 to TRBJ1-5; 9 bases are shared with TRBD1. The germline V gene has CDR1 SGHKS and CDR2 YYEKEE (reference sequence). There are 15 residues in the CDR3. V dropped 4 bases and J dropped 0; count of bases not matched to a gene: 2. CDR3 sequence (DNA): TGTGCCAGCAGCCGGACAGGGGATAGCAATCAGCCCCAGCATTTT. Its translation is CASSRTGDSNQPQHF.

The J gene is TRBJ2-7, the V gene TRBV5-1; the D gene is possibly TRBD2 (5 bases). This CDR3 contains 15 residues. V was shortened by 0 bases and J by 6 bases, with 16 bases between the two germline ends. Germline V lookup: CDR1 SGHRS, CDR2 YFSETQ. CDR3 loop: CASSLAAVRIGEQYF. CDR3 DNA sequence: TGCGCCAGCAGCTTGGCAGCGGTGAGGATCGGCGAGCAGTACTTC. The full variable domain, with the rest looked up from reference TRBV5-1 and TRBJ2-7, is KAGVTQTPRYLIKTRGQQVTLSCSPISGHRSVSWYQQTPGQGLQFLFEYFSETQRNKGNFPGRFSGRQFSNSRSEMNVSTLELGDSALYLCASSLAAVRIGEQYFGPGTRLTVT.

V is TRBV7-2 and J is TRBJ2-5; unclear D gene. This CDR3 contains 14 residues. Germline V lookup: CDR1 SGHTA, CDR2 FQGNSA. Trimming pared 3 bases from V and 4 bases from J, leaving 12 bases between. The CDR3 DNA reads TGTGCCAGCAGCTTGACCCCCTCGCGAGAGACCCAGTACTTC. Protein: CASSLTPSRETQYF.

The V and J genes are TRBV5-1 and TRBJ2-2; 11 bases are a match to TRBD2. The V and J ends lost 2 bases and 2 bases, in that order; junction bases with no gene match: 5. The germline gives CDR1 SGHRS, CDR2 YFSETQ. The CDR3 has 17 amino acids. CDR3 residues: CASSFLTSGSNTGELFF. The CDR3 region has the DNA TGCGCCAGCAGCTTCCTTACTAGCGGGAGTAACACCGGGGAGCTGTTTTTT.

CDR3 in DNA: TGCGCCAGCAGCTTGGCCTACGGCGGGAGCGTGGTTACGGAGACCCAGTACTTC. This sequence encodes CASSLAYGGSVVTETQYF. The chain uses TRBV5-1 and TRBJ2-5, with 7 bases lining up with TRBD2. The trim removed 0 bases at V and 5 bases at J, leaving 16 bases unmatched. The CDR3 covers 18 residues. Germline CDR1 is SGHRS and CDR2 is YFSETQ.